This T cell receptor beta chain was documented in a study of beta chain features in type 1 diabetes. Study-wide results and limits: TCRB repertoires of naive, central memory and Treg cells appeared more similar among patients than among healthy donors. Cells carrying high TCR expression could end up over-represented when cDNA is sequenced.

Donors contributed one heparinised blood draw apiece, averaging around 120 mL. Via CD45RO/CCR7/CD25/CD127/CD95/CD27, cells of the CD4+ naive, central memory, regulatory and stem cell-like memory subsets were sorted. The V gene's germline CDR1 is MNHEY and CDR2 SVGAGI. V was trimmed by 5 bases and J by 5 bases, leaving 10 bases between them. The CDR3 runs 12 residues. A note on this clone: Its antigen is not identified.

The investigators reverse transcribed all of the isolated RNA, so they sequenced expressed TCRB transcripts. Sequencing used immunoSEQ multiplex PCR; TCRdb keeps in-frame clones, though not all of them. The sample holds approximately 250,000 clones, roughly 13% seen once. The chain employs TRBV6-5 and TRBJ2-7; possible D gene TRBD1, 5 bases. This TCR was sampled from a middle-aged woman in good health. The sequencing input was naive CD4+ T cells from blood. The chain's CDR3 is CASSQTAHEQYF. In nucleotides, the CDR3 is TGTGCCAGCAGTCAGACAGCGCACGAGCAGTACTTC.